The rows below give T cell receptor beta chains drawn from one sample of a study of cytomegalovirus exposure and HLA in healthy donors. Generated by immunoSEQ multiplex PCR, the TCRdb table keeps only in-frame clones and is missing some. The table has 170,000 or so clones, approximately 84% seen once. Material: PBMCs. The receptor source for this set is a boy aged 2 to 10 in good health and CMV-seronegative. The CDR3 runs from the conserved cysteine through the conserved F or W. The D gene is left open where the match is weak. Rows may omit the clone size; those that give it use once, few, many or a size class.

len	j_gene	abundance	v_gene	d_gene	CDR3nt	CDR3aa
14	TRBJ2-5	.	TRBV5-4	.	TGTGCCAGCAGCCTAAGACAGGCGCAAGAGACCCAGTACTTC	CASSLRQAQETQYF
19	TRBJ2-1	.	TRBV4-2	.	TGTGCCAGCAGCCAAGAGGAAACTAGCTTCCATCCCTCCTACAATGAGCAGTTCTTC	CASSQEETSFHPSYNEQFF
14	TRBJ1-4	.	TRBV28	TRBD1	TGTGCCAGCAGTTTGGGACAGAACATTGAAAAACTGTTTTTT	CASSLGQNIEKLFF
14	TRBJ2-1	few	TRBV2	TRBD2	TGTGCCAGCAGGGGGACTAGCGACTACAATGAGCAGTTCTTC	CASRGTSDYNEQFF
16	TRBJ2-7	.	TRBV10-3	.	TGTGCCATCAGTGAGCCCGCCGGGACACGGTCCTACGAGCAGTACTTC	CAISEPAGTRSYEQYF
15	TRBJ2-7	.	TRBV5-1	TRBD1	TGCGCCAGCAGCGTATCGGGACAGGGTCCCTACGAGCAGTACTTC	CASSVSGQGPYEQYF
15	TRBJ2-5	.	TRBV6-6	.	TGTGCCAGCAGTCCGACCTGGGGGCTTGGGGAGACCCAGTACTTC	CASSPTWGLGETQYF
15	TRBJ1-5	once	TRBV15	.	TGTGCCACCAGCCATTCTCGGGGTCTGGTGTATCCCCAGCATTTT	CATSHSRGLVYPQHF
16	TRBJ2-3	.	TRBV5-1	TRBD2	TGCGCCAGCAGCTTCACTAGCGGAGCTAGCACAGATACGCAGTATTTT	CASSFTSGASTDTQYF
15	TRBJ1-5	once	TRBV15	TRBD1	TGTGCCACCAGCGGGGACAGGGGGCTAGATCAGCCCCAGCATTTT	CATSGDRGLDQPQHF
14	TRBJ2-5	.	TRBV9	.	TGTGCCAGCAGCGTAGACCCCTTGGGGGGGACCCAGTACTTC	CASSVDPLGGTQYF
13	TRBJ2-5	.	TRBV19	.	TGTGCCAGTAGTATGAGAGGGCGCGAGACCCAGTACTTC	CASSMRGRETQYF
13	TRBJ2-1	.	TRBV11-3	.	TGTGCCAGCAGCTTAGATGAGGGCAATGAGCAGTTCTTC	CASSLDEGNEQFF
9	TRBJ2-7	.	TRBV29-1	.	TGCAGCTCCCGCTACGAGCAGTACTTC	CSSRYEQYF
15	TRBJ2-1	.	TRBV27	TRBD1	TGTGCCAGCAGTTTAGTACAGGGGGCCTACAATGAGCAGTTCTTC	CASSLVQGAYNEQFF
13	TRBJ1-2	.	TRBV19	.	TGTGCCAGTAGTATAACAGGGAACTATGGCTACACCTTC	CASSITGNYGYTF
12	TRBJ1-2	.	TRBV30	.	TGTGCCTGGAGTGGCAGCCAGGATGGCTACACCTTC	CAWSGSQDGYTF
15	TRBJ1-2	.	TRBV27	TRBD1	TGTGCCAGCAGTTACCATCGGGACAGATTCTATGGCTACACCTTC	CASSYHRDRFYGYTF
16	TRBJ2-4	.	TRBV2	.	TGTGCCAGCAGTATCGCGGGGTTTACGACCAAAAACATTCAGTACTTC	CASSIAGFTTKNIQYF
14	TRBJ1-5	.	TRBV2	.	TGTGCCAGCAGTGATTTCGGGGGGCGTCAGCCCCAGCATTTT	CASSDFGGRQPQHF
14	TRBJ2-3	.	TRBV5-1	.	TGCGCCAGCAGCTCGGAGGTGGGCCGGGATACGCAGTATTTT	CASSSEVGRDTQYF
16	TRBJ2-7	.	TRBV14	.	TGTGCCAGCAGCCAAGTTGGACTGCCTCCCCCCTACGAGCAGTACTTC	CASSQVGLPPPYEQYF
15	TRBJ1-3	few	TRBV5-6	.	TGTGCCAGCAGCTACCGGTCCACCTCTGGAAACACCATATATTTT	CASSYRSTSGNTIYF
15	TRBJ1-1	once	TRBV4-1	TRBD1	TGCGCCAGCAGCTACCAGGGGGTAAAGAACACTGAAGCTTTCTTT	CASSYQGVKNTEAFF
15	TRBJ2-3	.	TRBV10-3	TRBD2	TGTGCCACCCAGAAGCGGGAAGGTGGAACAGATACGCAGTATTTT	CATQKREGGTDTQYF
14	TRBJ1-2	few	TRBV19	.	TGTGCCAGTAGCGAAGGCGGGATTTTCTATGGCTACACCTTC	CASSEGGIFYGYTF
16	TRBJ2-1	.	TRBV4-1	.	TGCGCCAGCAGACCCCAGGGAAAAGGCTCCTACAATGAGCAGTTCTTC	CASRPQGKGSYNEQFF
12	TRBJ2-1	.	TRBV30	.	TGTGCCTGGAGTGTCGGCTACAATGAGCAGTTCTTC	CAWSVGYNEQFF
14	TRBJ2-5	.	TRBV15	TRBD2	TGTGCCACCAGCAGCTCCCGGGGGGGAGAGACCCAGTACTTC	CATSSSRGGETQYF
16	TRBJ2-5	.	TRBV5-1	TRBD1	TGCGCCAGCACTCTAAGAGGGACAGGGGGGCAAGAGACCCAGTACTTC	CASTLRGTGGQETQYF
12	TRBJ2-1	.	TRBV6-1	.	TGTGCCAGCAGGTCTTCCTACAATGAGCAGTTCTTC	CASRSSYNEQFF
17	TRBJ2-1	few	TRBV4-1	TRBD2	TGCGCCAGCAGCCACCCCACTAGCGGGAGAGTGGGGAATGAGCAGTTCTTC	CASSHPTSGRVGNEQFF
14	TRBJ1-2	.	TRBV27	.	TGTGCCAGCAGTCCCATTGACAGAGCTTATGGCTACACCTTC	CASSPIDRAYGYTF
14	TRBJ1-5	.	TRBV19	.	TGTGCCAGTAAGTCCCGGGACAAGAATCAGCCCCAGCATTTT	CASKSRDKNQPQHF
13	TRBJ2-6	.	TRBV9	.	TGTGCCAGCACCCGTTCTGGGGCCAACGTCCTGACTTTC	CASTRSGANVLTF
14	TRBJ1-2	.	TRBV27	.	TGTGCCAGCAGTTTACTTGGCGGGAACTATGGCTACACCTTC	CASSLLGGNYGYTF
15	TRBJ2-5	.	TRBV7-9	TRBD2	TGTGCCAGCAGCAAGGGACTAGCGTCCGGAGAGACCCAGTACTTC	CASSKGLASGETQYF
13	TRBJ1-2	once	TRBV30	.	TGTGCCTGGAGTAAAAGAGCGCCCTATGGCTACACCTTC	CAWSKRAPYGYTF
20	TRBJ2-1	.	TRBV4-1	TRBD2	TGCGCCAGCAGTCCGGGGGGGTTTGCGGGAGGGAGTCCTAGCCCGCATGAGCAGTTCTTC	CASSPGGFAGGSPSPHEQFF
13	TRBJ1-4	.	TRBV2	TRBD1	TGTGCCAGCGGACCGAGACAGGGTGAAAAACTGTTTTTT	CASGPRQGEKLFF
15	TRBJ1-3	.	TRBV5-4	.	TGTGCCAGCAGCTCGACACTGAGCTCTGGAAACACCATATATTTT	CASSSTLSSGNTIYF
11	TRBJ2-7	.	TRBV30	.	TGTGCCTGGAGGGGGGACTACGAGCAGTACTTC	CAWRGDYEQYF
14	TRBJ2-7	.	TRBV2	TRBD1	TGTGCCAGCAGACCGGGACAGGGAGAGTACGAGCAGTACTTC	CASRPGQGEYEQYF
13	TRBJ2-5	.	TRBV10-3	TRBD1	TGTGCCATCAGTAGGGACAGGGGTGAGACCCAGTACTTC	CAISRDRGETQYF
12	TRBJ2-7	.	TRBV2	.	TGTGCCAGCACCCTGACACGTTACGAGCAGTACTTC	CASTLTRYEQYF